Listed below are T cell receptor beta chains from one sample, sequenced in a study of tumor-infiltrating lymphocytes in primary liver carcinoma. Via MiXCR, TCRdb re-called the multiplex PCR reads, giving one row per CDR3 protein. The table has 330,000 or so distinct CDR3 sequences, around 60% seen once. Sequenced material: peripheral blood. These receptor sequences come from a man in his forties or fifties with primary liver carcinoma and hepatitis B virus infection. CDR3s include the opening cysteine and the closing phenylalanine or tryptophan. The D gene is left open where the match is weak. Some rows mark clone size as missing; the rest say once, few, many or name a class of expanded clone.

D gene	clone size	V gene	J gene	CDR3 protein	CDR3 DNA
TRBD1	few	TRBV6-2/TRBV6-3	TRBJ2-1	CASSLRQGRTYNEQFF	TGTGCCAGCAGCTTGCGACAGGGGAGGACCTACAATGAGCAGTTCTTC
TRBD1	few	TRBV13	TRBJ2-7	CASGQGTSEQYF	TGTGCCAGTGGACAGGGGACAAGCGAGCAGTACTTC
TRBD1	many	TRBV29-1	TRBJ1-2	CSVEKDRSYGYTF	TGCAGCGTTGAAAAGGACAGGTCATATGGCTACACCTTC
NA	NA	TRBV28	TRBJ2-3	CASRDRSDTQYF	TGTGCCAGCAGGGACAGAAGCGATACGCAGTATTTT
TRBD2	many	TRBV10-3	TRBJ2-5	CAISPGLAGGETQYF	TGTGCCATCAGCCCCGGACTAGCGGGAGGAGAGACCCAGTACTTC
NA	NA	TRBV5-8	TRBJ2-6	CASSLGPGANVLTF	TGTGCCAGCAGCTTGGGGCCTGGGGCCAACGTCCTGACTTTC
NA	NA	TRBV11-2	TRBJ2-7	CASSTRSSSYGHYF	TGTGCCAGCAGCACCAGGTCCTCCTCCTACGGGCACTACTTC
NA	few	TRBV11-3	TRBJ2-1	CASSFSDEQFF	TGTGCAAGCAGCTTCTCGGATGAGCAGTTCTTC
TRBD2	NA	TRBV4-1	TRBJ2-7	CASSASGSLYEQYF	TGCGCCAGCAGCGCAAGCGGGAGTTTGTACGAGCAGTACTTC
NA	NA	TRBV11-2	TRBJ2-7	CANSLDVKGRGSYEEYF	TGTGCCAACAGCTTAGATGTAAAGGGACGGGGATCCTACGAGGAGTACTTC
NA	many	TRBV4-1	TRBJ1-5	CASSLSDRYSNQPQHF	TGCGCCAGCAGCCTGAGCGACAGGTATAGCAATCAGCCCCAGCATTTT
TRBD1	many	TRBV4-3	TRBJ2-7	CASSAQGAREQYF	TGCGCCAGCAGCGCGCAGGGGGCGCGGGAGCAGTACTTC
NA	NA	TRBV28	TRBJ2-7	CASRGTESSYERYF	TGTGCCAGCAGGGGAACGGAATCCTCCTACGAGCGGTACTTC
TRBD2	NA	TRBV11-2	TRBJ2-5	CASSPGTSGSMETQYF	TGTGCCAGCAGCCCAGGAACTAGCGGGAGCATGGAGACCCAGTACTTC
NA	NA	TRBV6-6	TRBJ1-6	CASTNSQSSPPHF	TGTGCCAGCACTAATTCCCAGTCTTCACCCCCCCACTTT
TRBD2	NA	TRBV5-1	TRBJ2-2	CASSLGTSGTGELLF	TGCGCCAGCAGCTTGGGGACTAGCGGGACTGGGGAGCTGTTGTTT
TRBD1	NA	TRBV11-1	TRBJ2-1	CTSSLAGGRPDEQFF	TGTACCAGCAGCTTAGCAGGGGGCCGACCTGATGAGCAGTTCTTC
NA	NA	TRBV5-4	TRBJ1-5	CASSLAGEDTQHF	TGTGCCAGCAGCTTGGCTGGAGAAGATACGCAGCATTTT
NA	NA	TRBV7-9	TRBJ2-2	CASSHGTNTRELFF	TGTGCCAGCAGCCACGGAACGAACACCAGGGAGCTGTTTTTT
TRBD2	NA	TRBV11-2	TRBJ2-5	CVSSGGVMETQYF	TGTGTCAGCAGCGGGGGGGTGATGGAGACACAGTACTTC
NA	NA	TRBV7-9	TRBJ2-1	CASSPQTSGNNNEQFF	TGTGCCAGCAGCCCTCAGACTAGTGGGAATAACAATGAGCAGTTCTTC
NA	NA	TRBV11-2	TRBJ2-2	CSSSEPSGDRGLRVLFF	TGTTCCAGCAGCGAACCATCAGGGGATCGGGGGTTACGGGTGCTGTTTTTT
NA	NA	TRBV29-1	TRBJ1-1	CSVVGGRRNTEASF	TGCAGCGTTGTCGGGGGACGCAGAAACACTGAAGCTTCCTTT
NA	few	TRBV28	TRBJ1-6	CASRSGRGVSPLHF	TGTGCCAGCAGGAGCGGGAGAGGGGTATCACCCCTCCACTTT
NA	NA	TRBV28	TRBJ2-7	CASKQGSASYEHYF	TGTGCCAGCAAGCAGGGGTCGGCCTCCTACGAGCATTACTTC
NA	NA	TRBV14	TRBJ1-3	CASAQTGNTIYF	TGTGCCAGTGCCCAGACCGGGAACACCATATATTTT
NA	NA	TRBV4-2	TRBJ2-3	CASSQDMPGVFTDTQYF	TGTGCCAGCAGCCAAGATATGCCGGGAGTATTCACAGATACGCAGTATTTT
TRBD1	many	TRBV5-4	TRBJ2-2	CASSPPGQGKAGELFF	TGTGCCAGCAGCCCTCCGGGACAGGGGAAGGCCGGGGAGCTGTTTTTT
NA	NA	TRBV7-9	TRBJ2-3	CASSLAGLGPTQYF	TGTGCCAGCAGCTTAGCGGGGCTAGGTCCCACGCAGTATTTT
TRBD1	NA	TRBV7-3	TRBJ2-7	CASSLGTGLMNEQYF	TGTGCCAGCAGCTTAGGGACAGGGTTGATGAACGAGCAGTACTTC
NA	NA	TRBV11-2	TRBJ2-6	CASSSSGVNVLTF	TGTGCCAGCAGTTCGTCTGGGGTCAACGTCCTGACTTTC
NA	NA	TRBV11-3	TRBJ2-7	CASSLGATGYYEQYF	TGTGCCAGCAGCTTAGGAGCTACCGGCTACTACGAGCAGTACTTC
NA	NA	TRBV11-2	TRBJ2-7	CASGLTGTPYEQYF	TGTGCCAGCGGACTAACGGGGACACCCTACGAGCAGTACTTC
NA	NA	TRBV28	TRBJ1-5	CARSLEQAQHF	TGTGCCAGAAGTTTAGAACAGGCCCAGCATTTT
NA	NA	TRBV28	TRBJ2-5	CASSLLVSQYF	TGTGCCAGCAGCTTACTCGTCAGCCAGTACTTC
NA	few	TRBV5-6	TRBJ1-1	CASSPGGGYTEAFF	TGTGCCAGCAGCCCTGGCGGGGGGTACACTGAAGCTTTCTTT
NA	NA	TRBV11-2	TRBJ2-1	CASSSGLTTAYNEHFF	TGTGCCAGCAGCTCAGGACTAACCACTGCCTACAATGAGCACTTCTTC
NA	many	TRBV14	TRBJ2-5	CASSQGLIETQYF	TGTGCCAGCAGCCAAGGACTGATAGAGACCCAGTACTTC
NA	NA	TRBV6-6	TRBJ2-7	CASSLGDNGYEQYF	TGTGCCAGCAGTTTGGGGGACAACGGCTACGAGCAGTACTTC
TRBD1	many	TRBV12-3/TRBV12-4	TRBJ1-1	CASSLTGTRNTEAFF	TGTGCCAGCAGTTTGACAGGGACTAGGAACACTGAAGCTTTCTTT
NA	many	TRBV4-3	TRBJ2-4	CASPSGLAKNIQYF	TGCGCCAGTCCGTCCGGGCTAGCCAAAAACATTCAGTACTTC
NA	many	TRBV4-3	TRBJ1-1	CASSQAISLEAFF	TGCGCCAGCAGCCAGGCGATAAGCCTTGAAGCTTTCTTT